This T cell receptor beta chain was retrieved from a study of cytomegalovirus exposure and HLA in healthy donors. The primer mix had 60 Vbeta and 13 Jbeta primers. Clones were read by immunoSEQ multiplex PCR, and TCRdb kept only the in-frame ones, dropping some. The table records approximately 120,000 clones, approximately 80% of them present only once. This TCR derives from a woman in her forties in good health and CMV-seropositive. Sequencing was done on a sample of PBMCs.

CDR3 DNA sequence: TGTGCCAGCACCAGACGGGACAGCTCCTACAATGAGCAGTTCTTC. This encodes CASTRRDSSYNEQFF. This chain links TRBV6-6 with TRBJ2-1; 7 nucleotides align to TRBD1. The V segment lost 7 bases and the J segment 0 bases; nucleotides outside the gene matches: 6. The germline V gene has CDR1 MNHNY and CDR2 SVGAGI (reference sequence). CDR3 length: 15 amino acids.